This passage covers 15 T cell receptor beta chains from one sample sequenced in a study of blood T cell repertoires in COVID-19. Data came from immunoSEQ multiplex PCR; TCRdb stores just in-frame clones and leaves some out. This sample has about 110,000 clones, with 70% to 90% found just once. Material for sequencing was peripheral blood. Receptors were obtained from a human donor in a cohort sampled during active COVID-19.

V and J are TRBV19 and TRBJ1-1; D perhaps matches TRBD1 (5 bases). This CDR3 has 12 amino acids. The germline V gene has CDR1 LNHDA and CDR2 SQIVND (reference sequence). Trimming left V 1 base short and J 11 bases short, with 11 bases between. The CDR3 sequence is CASSIGPGLAFF. In DNA form, the CDR3 reads TGTGCCAGTAGTATAGGACCAGGGTTGGCTTTCTTT.

The genes are TRBV28 and TRBJ1-1; D is uncertain. The germline CDR1 and CDR2 sequences are MDHEN and SYDVKM. CDR3 length: 13 residues. V shed 5 bases and J shed 8 bases, with 15 bases lying between them. CDR3 region: CASSPPQSAEAFF. As DNA, the CDR3 is TGTGCCAGCAGTCCTCCCCAATCCGCGGAAGCTTTCTTT.

V gene TRBV6-2 or TRBV6-3 combines with J gene TRBJ1-1; weak D call: TRBD1 (5 bases). Between the trimmed V and J ends, which lost 1 base and 4 bases, there was a span of 10 bases. The CDR3 sequence is 14 residues long. The germline V gene encodes CDR1 MNHEY and CDR2 SVGEGT. CDR3 sequence reads: CASSYLPGGTEAFF. In DNA, the CDR3 is TGTGCCAGCAGTTACTTGCCGGGGGGCACTGAAGCTTTCTTT.

This clone has only a few counts. V gene TRBV6-5 combines with J gene TRBJ2-7; D is undetermined. The V end lost 5 bases, the J end lost 7 bases, and 9 bases lay between the germline ends. Germline lookup yields CDR1 MNHEY and CDR2 SVGAGI. This CDR3 has 11 amino acids. The DNA of the CDR3 is TGTGCCAGCAGTCACGCGCGGGAGCAGTACTTC. Encoded protein: CASSHAREQYF.

This clone was detected only a few times. The genes are TRBV29-1 and TRBJ1-2; 8 nucleotides match TRBD1. V shed 7 bases, J shed 5 bases, and the junction held 9 bases outside the gene matches. The CDR3 runs to 13 residues. Germline V gene sequence: CDR1 SQVTM, CDR2 ANQGSEA. The CDR3 loop is CSGTGTGSYGYTF. Written as DNA, the CDR3 is TGCAGCGGCACCGGGACAGGTTCATATGGCTACACCTTC. The full variable domain, its missing parts supplied by reference TRBV29-1 and TRBJ1-2, is SAVISQKPSRDICQRGTSLTIQCQVDSQVTMMFWYRQQPGQSLTLIATANQGSEATYESGFVIDKFPISRPNLTFSTLTVSNMSPEDSSIYLCSGTGTGSYGYTFGSGTRLTVV.

On this clone itself: A junction boundary mismatches the germline segment, possibly from a read error. The rearrangement links TRBV28 to TRBJ1-5; D is uncertain. Germline V gives CDR1 MDHEN, CDR2 SYDVKM. This CDR3 comprises 12 residues. CDR3: CASSFSGQAQHF. The DNA of the CDR3 is TGTGCCAGCAGTTTTTCCGGTCAGGCCCAGCATTTT. Variable domain in full (rest from reference TRBV28 and TRBJ1-5): DVKVTQSSRYLVKRTGEKVFLECVQDMDHENMFWYRQDPGLGLRLIYFSYDVKMKEKGDIPEGYSVSREKKERFSLILESASTNQTSMYLCASSFSGQAQHFGDGTRLSIL.

V and J are TRBV19 and TRBJ2-7; 15 bases agree with TRBD2. The junction had 9 bases not matched to a gene; V was cut back by 6 bases and J by 6 bases. CDR3 size: 16 residues. Germline loops: CDR1 LNHDA, CDR2 SQIVND (reference sequence). The DNA for the CDR3 is TGTGCCAGTAGCGCCTGGACTAGCGGGAGGGCCGGCGAGCAGTACTTC. It yields the protein CASSAWTSGRAGEQYF.

This clone appeared once. The chain recombines TRBV6-5 with TRBJ1-1; perhaps TRBD1 as D (5 bases). The CDR3 runs 15 residues. V was pared by 6 bases and J by 3 bases, with 17 bases between. CDR1 is MNHEY, CDR2 SVGAGI, per germline. The DNA for the CDR3 is TGTGCCAGCAGCACCGGGACTATTGGGGACACTGAAGCTTTCTTT. It yields the protein CASSTGTIGDTEAFF.

V usage is TRBV3-1 (or the pseudogene TRBV3-2) and J usage is TRBJ2-2, with D unresolved. The CDR3 has 13 residues. CDR1 is LGHDT and CDR2 is YNNKEL in the germline V gene (reference sequence). V shed 7 bases and J shed 8 bases, with 14 bases lying between them. CDR3 in DNA: TGTGCCAGCACCCGTTCTTTTGTGGGGGAGCTGTTTTTT. Protein: CASTRSFVGELFF.

V and J are TRBV6-5 and TRBJ2-2; tentatively, D is TRBD1 (6 bases). From germline, CDR1 is MNHEY and CDR2 SVGAGI. The CDR3 spans 15 residues. Trimming took off 6 bases at V and 1 base at J, with 12 bases between the two ends. The CDR3 DNA reads TGTGCCAGCAGGCCCGGACAGTTGAACACCGGGGAGCTGTTTTTT. Translating gives CASRPGQLNTGELFF.

The chain joins TRBV7-2 to TRBJ2-3; 11 nucleotides match TRBD1. The V and J ends lost 4 bases and 6 bases, in that order; junction bases with no gene match: 6. The length of the CDR3 is 15 residues. Germline V gene data show CDR1 as SGHTA and CDR2 as FQGNSA. The CDR3: CASSSRDRGLDTQYF. In DNA, the CDR3 is TGTGCCAGCAGCTCCCGGGACAGGGGGTTGGATACGCAGTATTTT.

The chain carries TRBV6-2 or TRBV6-3 and TRBJ1-2, with D unresolved. The germline V gene encodes CDR1 MNHEY and CDR2 SVGEGT. V gave up 5 bases and J gave up 3 bases, with 4 bases separating them. The CDR3 covers 11 residues. For the CDR3, the DNA is TGTGCCAGCAGTCAATACTATGGCTACACCTTC. Encoded protein: CASSQYYGYTF.

The chain couples TRBV2 to TRBJ2-3; TRBD2 is a possible D gene (6 bases). The CDR3 is 13 residues long. Germline V lookup: CDR1 SNHLY, CDR2 FYNNEI. V was cut by 7 bases and J by 2 bases, with 10 bases left in between. CDR3: CASTGGSTDTQYF. In DNA, the CDR3 is TGTGCCAGCACCGGAGGGTCCACAGATACGCAGTATTTT. The full variable domain, with the rest looked up from reference TRBV2 and TRBJ2-3, is EPEVTQTPSHQVTQMGQEVILRCVPISNHLYFYWYRQILGQKVEFLVSFYNNEISEKSEIFDDQFSVERPDGSNFTLKIRSTKLEDSAMYFCASTGGSTDTQYFGPGTRLTVL.

V usage is TRBV29-1 and J usage is TRBJ1-1, with 8 positions matching TRBD1. Germline lookup yields CDR1 SQVTM and CDR2 ANQGSEA. Trimming removed 3 bases from V and 4 bases from J; junction bases left unmatched: 7. CDR3 length: 14 amino acids. CDR3 loop: CSVDGGQGSTEAFF. The CDR3 nucleotides are TGCAGCGTTGACGGTGGACAGGGTTCCACTGAAGCTTTCTTT.

This chain uses TRBV5-4 with TRBJ1-2, with D possibly being TRBD1 (5 bases). Germline CDR1 and CDR2: SGHNT and YYREEE (reference sequence). Trimming cost V 0 bases and J 4 bases, with 7 bases left between them. The CDR3 covers 13 residues. CDR3 bases: TGTGCCAGCAGCTTGGTGGGGGGCTATGGCTACACCTTC. It encodes CASSLVGGYGYTF.